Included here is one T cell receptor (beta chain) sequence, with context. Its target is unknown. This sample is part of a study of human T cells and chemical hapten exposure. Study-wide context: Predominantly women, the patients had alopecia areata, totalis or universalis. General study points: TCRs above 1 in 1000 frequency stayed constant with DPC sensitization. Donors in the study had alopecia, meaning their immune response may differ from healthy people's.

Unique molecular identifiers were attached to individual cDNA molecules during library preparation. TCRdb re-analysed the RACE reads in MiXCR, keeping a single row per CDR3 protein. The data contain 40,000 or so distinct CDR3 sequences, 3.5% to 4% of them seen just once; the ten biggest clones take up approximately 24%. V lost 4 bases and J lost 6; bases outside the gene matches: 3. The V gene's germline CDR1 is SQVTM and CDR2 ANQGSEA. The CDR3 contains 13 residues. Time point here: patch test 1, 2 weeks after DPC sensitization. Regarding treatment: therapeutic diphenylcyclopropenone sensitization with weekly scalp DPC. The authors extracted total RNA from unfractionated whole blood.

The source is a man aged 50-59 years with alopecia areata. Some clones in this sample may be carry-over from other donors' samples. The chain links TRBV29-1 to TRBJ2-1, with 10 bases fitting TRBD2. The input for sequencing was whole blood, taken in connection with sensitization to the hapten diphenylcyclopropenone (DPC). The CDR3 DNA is TGCAGCGTTGCGGCTAGCGGGAGCAATGAGCAGTTCTTC. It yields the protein CSVAASGSNEQFF.